What follows are 13 T cell receptor beta chains derived from one specimen sequenced in a study of glioma-infiltrating T cells after dendritic cell vaccination. Sequenced by immunoSEQ multiplex PCR; TCRdb stores in-frame clones only, minus some. This sample carries about 90,000 clones, about 83% of them seen once, and the ten largest clones take about 3.2%. This specimen consisted of blood, obtained before dendritic cell vaccination. Receptors were obtained from a human donor with glioblastoma.

The table lists this clone with a few counts. This chain links TRBV19 with TRBJ2-7; 8 positions agree with TRBD1. Germline V lookup: CDR1 LNHDA, CDR2 SQIVND (reference sequence). V trimming: 8 bases; J trimming: 3 bases; junction bases outside the gene matches: 9. The CDR3 has 14 amino acids. DNA of the CDR3: TGTGCCAGTCGGACCGGGACAGGAGTCTACGAGCAGTACTTC. This codes for CASRTGTGVYEQYF.

The J gene is TRBJ1-3, the V gene TRBV12-5; D remains ambiguous. The germline V gene encodes CDR1 LGHNT and CDR2 FRNRAP. This CDR3 has 13 amino acids. The V gene lost 0 bases and the J gene lost 8 bases, with 8 bases spanning the gap. In DNA, the CDR3 is TGTGCTAGTGGTTTGGTATACGGGGACACCATATATTTT. Protein sequence: CASGLVYGDTIYF.

This chain uses TRBV5-1 with TRBJ1-2; unclear D gene. The CDR3 runs to 12 residues. V was trimmed by 5 bases and J by 6 bases, leaving 11 bases between them. Germline V CDR1 and CDR2: SGHRS, YFSETQ. Written as DNA, the CDR3 is TGCGCCAGCAGTGTCCCGGGAGATGGCTACACCTTC. It yields the protein CASSVPGDGYTF.

The chain uses TRBV7-6 and TRBJ2-2; D might be TRBD1 (6 bases). Germline values: CDR1 SGHVS, CDR2 FNYEAQ. The ends were cut back, 5 bases at V and 0 bases at J, with 19 bases in the middle. CDR3 length: 18 residues. The CDR3 spells CASSIPVTTGSNTGELFF. The CDR3 nucleotides are TGTGCCAGCAGCATTCCAGTAACGACAGGTTCGAACACCGGGGAGCTGTTTTTT.

The CDR3 spells CAISESAGGLFF. CDR3 sequence (DNA): TGTGCCATCAGTGAGTCTGCGGGAGGGCTCTTCTTC. The chain couples TRBV10-3 to TRBJ2-1; 9 bases are a match to TRBD2. This CDR3 has 12 amino acids. V trimming: 0 bases; J trimming: 16 bases; junction bases outside the gene matches: 4. The V gene's germline CDR1 is ENHRY and CDR2 SYGVKD.

The chain combines TRBV20-1 with TRBJ2-7, with 8 bases matching TRBD1. This CDR3 is built from 11 residues. Looked up from germline, CDR1 is DFQATT and CDR2 is SNEGSKA (reference sequence). In DNA form, the CDR3 reads TGCAGCCCTGGACAGGGAGCCGAGCAGTACTTC. As protein: CSPGQGAEQYF.

The chain couples TRBV10-3 to TRBJ2-3; TRBD1 matches at 8 bases. The germline V gene has CDR1 ENHRY and CDR2 SYGVKD. V dropped 0 bases and J dropped 9; count of bases not matched to a gene: 5. CDR3 length equals 14 residues. This CDR3 is CAISESRDRPTQYF. The CDR3 DNA reads TGTGCCATCAGTGAGTCTAGGGACAGGCCAACGCAGTATTTT.

This chain joins TRBV5-1 and TRBJ2-5, with 9 bases aligning to TRBD2. CDR1 is SGHRS and CDR2 is YFSETQ in the germline V gene. The CDR3 is 14 amino acids. Trimming at V came to 3 bases and at J to 2 bases, leaving 2 bases not matched to a gene. The CDR3 DNA follows: TGCGCCAGCAGCTCGGGACTAGCTCAAGAGACCCAGTACTTC. The encoded protein is CASSSGLAQETQYF.

DNA of the CDR3: TGTGCCAGCTCACCAGGCATTGATCAGCCCCAGCATTTT. Its translation is CASSPGIDQPQHF. The chain has TRBV18 and TRBJ1-5; D gene uncertain. This CDR3 region has 13 residues. CDR1 is KGHSH, CDR2 LQKENI, per germline. V was shortened by 2 bases and J by 5 bases, with 7 bases between the two germline ends.

This chain links TRBV5-4 with TRBJ1-2; 7 bases are shared with TRBD1. The V and J ends lost 4 bases and 2 bases, in that order; junction bases with no gene match: 2. Germline CDR1 reads SGHNT; CDR2 reads YYREEE (reference sequence). This CDR3 has 13 amino acids. In nucleotides, the CDR3 is TGTGCCAGCAGCGGGGGACAGAACTATGGCTACACCTTC. This gives the protein CASSGGQNYGYTF.

The CDR3 DNA sequence: TGTGCCAGCAGCTTCCGTCGCGCGGTGGAGACCCAGTACTTC. Translating it yields CASSFRRAVETQYF. The V gene is TRBV7-2, the J gene TRBJ2-5; no reliable D call. V lost 3 bases to trimming and J lost 5 bases, with 13 bases between them. CDR1 and CDR2 (germline): SGHTA, FQGNSA. CDR3 size: 14 residues.

J is TRBJ1-2 and V is TRBV5-5; the match to TRBD1 covers 10 bases. The CDR3 extends over 16 amino acids. Looked up from germline, CDR1 is SGHKS and CDR2 is YYEKEE (reference sequence). Trimming at V came to 4 bases and at J to 8 bases, leaving 14 bases not matched to a gene. The CDR3: CASSTRPGTGAGGYTF. Written as DNA, the CDR3 is TGTGCCAGCAGCACACGTCCCGGGACAGGGGCGGGCGGCTACACCTTC.

J is TRBJ2-7 and V is TRBV7-2; 8 bases align to TRBD1. The germline V gene has CDR1 SGHTA and CDR2 FQGNSA. J gave up 3 bases and V 6 bases, and 10 bases lay outside the gene matches. This CDR3 is 15 amino acids long. The CDR3 protein is CASSTSGQGFYEQYF. DNA for the CDR3: TGTGCCAGCAGTACTTCTGGACAGGGCTTCTACGAGCAGTACTTC.